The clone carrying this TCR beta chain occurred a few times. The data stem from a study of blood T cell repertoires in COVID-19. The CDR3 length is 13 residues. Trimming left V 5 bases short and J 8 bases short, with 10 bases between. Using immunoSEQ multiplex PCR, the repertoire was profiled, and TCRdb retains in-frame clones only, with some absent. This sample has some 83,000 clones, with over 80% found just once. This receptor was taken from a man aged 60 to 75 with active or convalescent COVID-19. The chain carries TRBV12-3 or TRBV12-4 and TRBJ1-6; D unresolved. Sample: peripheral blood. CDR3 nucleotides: TGTGCCAGCAGTCTGTACATGGATTCACCCCTCCACTTT. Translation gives CASSLYMDSPLHF.